The clone carrying this T cell receptor (beta chain) was detected only a few times. One end of the junction fails to match germline, which may point to a read error. The data were obtained in a study of CD8 T cells in ankylosing spondylitis. TCRdb itself ran the 5' RACE reads through MiXCR, one entry per CDR3 protein. The sample lists around 250,000 distinct CDR3 sequences; about a sixth were seen once. This clonotype was obtained from a male donor with ankylosing spondylitis or in good health (not recorded which). The sequencing input was blood, either unsorted or a sorted T cell fraction (not recorded which).

In DNA form, the CDR3 reads TGTGCCATCAGTATCCTTATCATACCGGGACTAGCGCATTACAATGAGCAGTTCTTC. Translating gives CAISILIIPGLAHYNEQFF. The chain is built from TRBV12-3 or TRBV12-4 and TRBJ2-1; 10 bases fit TRBD2. This CDR3 has 19 amino acids.